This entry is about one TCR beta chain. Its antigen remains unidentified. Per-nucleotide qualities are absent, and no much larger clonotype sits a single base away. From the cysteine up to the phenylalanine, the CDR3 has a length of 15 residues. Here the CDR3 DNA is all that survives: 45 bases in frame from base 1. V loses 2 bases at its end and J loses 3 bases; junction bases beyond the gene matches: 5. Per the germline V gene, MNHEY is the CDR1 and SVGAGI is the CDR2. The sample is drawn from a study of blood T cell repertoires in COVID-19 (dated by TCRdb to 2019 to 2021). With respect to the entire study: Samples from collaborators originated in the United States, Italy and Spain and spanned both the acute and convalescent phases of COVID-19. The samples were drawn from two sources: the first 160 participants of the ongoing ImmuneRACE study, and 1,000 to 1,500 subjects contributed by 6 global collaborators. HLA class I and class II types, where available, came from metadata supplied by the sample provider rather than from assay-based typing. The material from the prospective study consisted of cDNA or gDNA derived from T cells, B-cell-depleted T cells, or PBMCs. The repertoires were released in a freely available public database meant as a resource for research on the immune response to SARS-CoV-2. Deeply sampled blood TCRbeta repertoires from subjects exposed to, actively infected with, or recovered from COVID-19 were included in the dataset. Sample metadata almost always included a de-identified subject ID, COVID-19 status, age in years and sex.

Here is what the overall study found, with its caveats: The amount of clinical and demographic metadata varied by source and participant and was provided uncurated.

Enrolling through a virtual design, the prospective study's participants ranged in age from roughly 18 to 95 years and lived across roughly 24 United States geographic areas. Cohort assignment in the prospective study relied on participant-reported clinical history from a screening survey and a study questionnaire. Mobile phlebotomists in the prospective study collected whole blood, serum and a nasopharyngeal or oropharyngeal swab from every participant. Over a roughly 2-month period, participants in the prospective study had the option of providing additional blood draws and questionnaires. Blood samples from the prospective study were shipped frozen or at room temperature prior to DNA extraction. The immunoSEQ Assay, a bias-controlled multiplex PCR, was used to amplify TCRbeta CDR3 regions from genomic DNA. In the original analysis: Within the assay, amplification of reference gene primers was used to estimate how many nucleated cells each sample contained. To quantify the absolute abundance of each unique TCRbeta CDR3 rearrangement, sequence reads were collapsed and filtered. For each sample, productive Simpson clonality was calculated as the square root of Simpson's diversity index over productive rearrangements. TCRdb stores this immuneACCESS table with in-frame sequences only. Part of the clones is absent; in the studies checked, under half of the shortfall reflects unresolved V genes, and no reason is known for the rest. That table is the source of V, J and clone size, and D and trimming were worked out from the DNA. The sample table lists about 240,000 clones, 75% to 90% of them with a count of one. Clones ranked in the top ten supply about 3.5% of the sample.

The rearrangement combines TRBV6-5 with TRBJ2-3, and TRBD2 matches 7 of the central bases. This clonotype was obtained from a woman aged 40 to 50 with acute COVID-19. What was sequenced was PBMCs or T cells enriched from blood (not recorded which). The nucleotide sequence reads TGTGCCAGCAGTTACGCTCTAGCGGCTACAGATACGCAGTATTTT. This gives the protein CASSYALAATDTQYF.